Below are 7 T cell receptor beta chains sequenced from a single sample in a study of graft-versus-host responses after intestinal transplantation. Their cognate antigens are unknown. Some clones are missing from TCRdb's copy, which holds only in-frame ones; the method was immunoSEQ multiplex PCR. The table includes over 120,000 clones, nearly 95% detected once. This specimen was unstimulated CD4+ T cells sorted from spleen or lymph node cells, taken before intestinal transplant. The origin of the receptors is a human donor who received an intestinal transplant.

This rearrangement joins TRBV7-2 to TRBJ2-5; TRBD2 aligns across 10 bases. Germline V lookup: CDR1 SGHTA, CDR2 FQGNSA. The V gene end was trimmed by 3 bases and the J gene end by 1 base; junction bases not matched to a gene: 2. CDR3 length: 15 residues. CDR3 bases: TGTGCCAGCAGCTTTCTAGCGGGAGTCCAAGAGACCCAGTACTTC. This gives the protein CASSFLAGVQETQYF.

V is TRBV6-5 and J is TRBJ2-7; 8 nucleotides agree with TRBD1. The CDR3 runs to 14 residues. The V and J ends lost 6 bases and 3 bases, in that order; junction bases with no gene match: 7. Germline values: CDR1 MNHEY, CDR2 SVGAGI. CDR3 nucleotides: TGTGCCAGCAGCGGAGGGACAGGAATCTACGAGCAGTACTTC. Its translation is CASSGGTGIYEQYF.

The genes are TRBV7-2 and TRBJ2-1; TRBD2 matches 12 bases. The germline gives CDR1 SGHTA, CDR2 FQGNSA. The CDR3 loop spans 15 amino acids. After removal of 3 bases from V and 9 bases from J, the junction contained 6 bases not matched to a gene. The CDR3 nucleotides are TGTGCCAGCAGCTTGGCGGCTAGCGGGAGGGGTGAGCAGTTCTTC. The encoded protein is CASSLAASGRGEQFF.

The chain carries TRBV5-1 and TRBJ1-3; D perhaps matches TRBD1 (6 bases). V lost 2 bases to trimming and J lost 4 bases, with 13 bases between them. Per germline, CDR1 SGHRS and CDR2 YFSETQ. This CDR3 is 15 amino acids long. The CDR3 protein is CASSFGGGGGNTIYF. The CDR3 DNA follows: TGCGCCAGCAGCTTTGGGGGCGGCGGAGGAAACACCATATATTTT.

This clone was counted a single time. The chain couples TRBV6-6 to TRBJ1-5; D unresolved. The CDR3 sequence is 16 residues long. V lost 4 bases and J lost 0, with 13 bases in between. Germline loops: CDR1 MNHNY, CDR2 SVGAGI (reference sequence). Here the CDR3 reads CASSSSHDSSNQPQHF. The DNA for the CDR3 is TGTGCCAGCAGTTCTTCCCATGACTCTAGCAATCAGCCCCAGCATTTT.

This clone was detected only a few times. This rearrangement joins TRBV7-2 to TRBJ2-5, with a tentative D call TRBD2 (6 bases). Germline V gene sequence: CDR1 SGHTA, CDR2 FQGNSA. The V end lost 5 bases, the J end lost 7 bases, and 8 bases lay between the germline ends. The CDR3 consists of 11 residues. The CDR3 bases are TGTGCCAGCAGCCAGGAGGGGACCCAGTACTTC. This codes for CASSQEGTQYF.

The V gene is TRBV28, the J gene TRBJ1-2; 7 nucleotides match TRBD1. The CDR3 consists of 16 residues. V gave up 5 bases and J gave up 3 bases; unmatched junction bases: 12. Germline CDR1 is MDHEN and CDR2 is SYDVKM. The DNA of the CDR3 is TGTGCCAGCAGTCCTGACAGGGCGGTTTTGGACTATGGCTACACCTTC. Encoded protein: CASSPDRAVLDYGYTF.